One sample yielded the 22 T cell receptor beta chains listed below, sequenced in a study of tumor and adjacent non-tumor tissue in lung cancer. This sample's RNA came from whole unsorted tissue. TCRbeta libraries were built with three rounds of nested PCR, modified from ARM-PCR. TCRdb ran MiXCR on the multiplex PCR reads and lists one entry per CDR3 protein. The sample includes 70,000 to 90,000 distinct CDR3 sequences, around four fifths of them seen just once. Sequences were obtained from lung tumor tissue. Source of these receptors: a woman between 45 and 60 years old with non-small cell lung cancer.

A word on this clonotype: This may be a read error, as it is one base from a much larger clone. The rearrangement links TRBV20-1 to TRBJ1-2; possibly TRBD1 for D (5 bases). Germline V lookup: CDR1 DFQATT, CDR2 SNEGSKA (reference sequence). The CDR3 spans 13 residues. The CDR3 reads CSPSSVPGGGYTF. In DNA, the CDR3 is TGCAGTCCTAGCAGTGTTCCGGGGGGTGGCTACACCTTC.

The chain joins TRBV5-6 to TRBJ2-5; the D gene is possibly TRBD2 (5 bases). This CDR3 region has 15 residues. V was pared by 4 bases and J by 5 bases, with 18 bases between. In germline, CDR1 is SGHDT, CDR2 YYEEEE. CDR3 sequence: CASSRRVGMGETQYF. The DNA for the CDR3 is TGTGCCAGCAGCCGGCGGGTAGGGATGGGGGAGACCCAGTACTTC.

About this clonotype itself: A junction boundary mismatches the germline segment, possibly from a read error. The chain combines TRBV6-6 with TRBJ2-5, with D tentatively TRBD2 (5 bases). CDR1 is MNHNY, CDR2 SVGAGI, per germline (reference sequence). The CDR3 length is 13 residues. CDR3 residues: CASSYGGPETQCF. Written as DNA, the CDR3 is TGTGCCAGCAGTTACGGAGGCCCAGAGACCCAGTGTTTC.

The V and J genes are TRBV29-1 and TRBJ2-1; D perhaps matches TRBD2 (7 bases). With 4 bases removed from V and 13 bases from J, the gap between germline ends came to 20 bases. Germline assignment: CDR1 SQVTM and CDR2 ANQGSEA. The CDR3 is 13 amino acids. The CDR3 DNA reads TGCAGCGTTGGGGAGGGACATGGTCATCTCCAGTTCTTC. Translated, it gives CSVGEGHGHLQFF.

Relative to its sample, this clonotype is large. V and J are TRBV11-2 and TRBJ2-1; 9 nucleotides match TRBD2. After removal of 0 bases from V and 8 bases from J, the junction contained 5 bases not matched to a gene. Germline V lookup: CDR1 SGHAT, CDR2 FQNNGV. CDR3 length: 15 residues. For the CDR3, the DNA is TGTGCCAGCAGCTTAGAATCTAGCGGGAATCATGAGCAGTTCTTC. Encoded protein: CASSLESSGNHEQFF.

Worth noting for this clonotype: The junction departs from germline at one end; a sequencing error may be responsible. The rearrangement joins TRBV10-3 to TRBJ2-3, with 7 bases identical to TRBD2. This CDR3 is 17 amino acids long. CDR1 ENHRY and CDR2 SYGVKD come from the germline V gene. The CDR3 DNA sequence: TGTGCCTCCAGCGGTCTAACGGGAGGAAGGAGCACAGATACGCAGTACTTT. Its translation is CASSGLTGGRSTDTQYF.

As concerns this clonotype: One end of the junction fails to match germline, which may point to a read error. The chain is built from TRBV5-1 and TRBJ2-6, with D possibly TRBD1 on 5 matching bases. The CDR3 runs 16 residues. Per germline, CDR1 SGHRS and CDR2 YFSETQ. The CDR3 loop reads CANSTGCISGASVLTF. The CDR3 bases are TGCGCCAACAGTACAGGCTGCATCTCTGGGGCCAGCGTCCTGACTTTC.

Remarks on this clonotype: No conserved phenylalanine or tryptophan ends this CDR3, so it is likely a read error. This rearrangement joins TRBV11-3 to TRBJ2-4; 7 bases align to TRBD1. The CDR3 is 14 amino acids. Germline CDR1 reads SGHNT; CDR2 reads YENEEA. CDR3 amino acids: CTSSLTGEGGIQYI. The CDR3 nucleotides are TGTACCAGCAGCTTAACAGGGGAAGGGGGCATTCAGTACATC.

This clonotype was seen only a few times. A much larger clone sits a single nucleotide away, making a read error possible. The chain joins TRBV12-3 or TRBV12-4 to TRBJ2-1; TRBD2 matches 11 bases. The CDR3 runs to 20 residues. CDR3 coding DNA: TGTACCAGCAGATTCCAAGGGGGCTTTGGGACTAGCGGAGATTACAATGAGCAGTTCTTC. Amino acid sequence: CTSRFQGGFGTSGDYNEQFF.

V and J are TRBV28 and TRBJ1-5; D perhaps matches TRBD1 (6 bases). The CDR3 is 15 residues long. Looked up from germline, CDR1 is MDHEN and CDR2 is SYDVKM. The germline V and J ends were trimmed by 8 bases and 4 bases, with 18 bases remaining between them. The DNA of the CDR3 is TGTGCCAGCCGAAACCCACGGGGGGCGAATCAGCCCCAGCATTTT. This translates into CASRNPRGANQPQHF.

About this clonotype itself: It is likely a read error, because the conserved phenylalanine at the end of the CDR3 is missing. The CDR3 DNA follows: TGTCCCAACAGCTTAACGTGGGGGAGCTCCTACGAGCAGTACTTA. Translating gives CPNSLTWGSSYEQYL. The chain uses TRBV11-2 and TRBJ2-7; possibly TRBD1 or TRBD2 for D (5 bases each). The germline CDR1 and CDR2 sequences are SGHAT and FQNNGV. CDR3 length: 15 residues.

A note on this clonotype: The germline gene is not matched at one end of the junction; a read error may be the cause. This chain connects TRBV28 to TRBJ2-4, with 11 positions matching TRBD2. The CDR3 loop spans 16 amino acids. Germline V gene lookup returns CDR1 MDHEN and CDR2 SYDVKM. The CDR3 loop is CAMVLAGELTKTIQYF. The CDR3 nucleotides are TGTGCCATGGTACTAGCGGGAGAACTAACCAAAACCATTCAGTACTTC.

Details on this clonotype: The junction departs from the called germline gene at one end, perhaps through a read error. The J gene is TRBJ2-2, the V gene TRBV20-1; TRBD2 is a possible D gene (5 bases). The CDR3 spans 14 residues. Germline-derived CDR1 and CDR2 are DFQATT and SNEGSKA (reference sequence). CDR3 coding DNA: TGCAGTGCTAGACTAGTGGGAGACACCGGGGAGCCGTTTTTT. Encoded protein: CSARLVGDTGEPFF.

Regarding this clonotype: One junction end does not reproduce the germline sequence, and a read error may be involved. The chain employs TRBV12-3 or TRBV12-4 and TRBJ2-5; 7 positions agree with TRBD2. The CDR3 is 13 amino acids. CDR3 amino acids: CASGIGGKGTQYF. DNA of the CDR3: TGCGCCAGCGGGATAGGAGGGAAAGGGACCCAGTACTTC.

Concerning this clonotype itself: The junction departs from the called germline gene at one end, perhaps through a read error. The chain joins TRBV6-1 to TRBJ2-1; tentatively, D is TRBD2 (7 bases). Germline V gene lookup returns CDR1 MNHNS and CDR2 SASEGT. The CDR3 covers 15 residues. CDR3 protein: CASSLGAGAYNEEFF. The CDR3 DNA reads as TGTGCGAGCAGCCTGGGGGCGGGAGCCTACAATGAGGAGTTCTTC.

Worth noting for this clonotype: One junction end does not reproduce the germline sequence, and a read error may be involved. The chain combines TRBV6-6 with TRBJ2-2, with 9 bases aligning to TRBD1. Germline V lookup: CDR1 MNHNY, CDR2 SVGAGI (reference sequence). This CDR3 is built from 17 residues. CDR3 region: CASSYRNLGQGAGELFF. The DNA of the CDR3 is TGTGCAAGCAGTTATAGAAATTTGGGACAGGGTGCCGGGGAGCTGTTTTTT.

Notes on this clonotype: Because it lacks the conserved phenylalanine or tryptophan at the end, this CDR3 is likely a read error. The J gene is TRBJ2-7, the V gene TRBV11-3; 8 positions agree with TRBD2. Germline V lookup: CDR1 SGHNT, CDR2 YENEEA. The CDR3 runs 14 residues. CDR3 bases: TGTGCCGGCAGCCTTAGCGGGATAGGCCACGATCAGTACATC. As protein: CAGSLSGIGHDQYI.

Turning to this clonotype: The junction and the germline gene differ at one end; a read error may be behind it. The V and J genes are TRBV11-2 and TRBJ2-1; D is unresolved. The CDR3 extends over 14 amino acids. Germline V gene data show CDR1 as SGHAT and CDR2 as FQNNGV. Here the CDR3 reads CASSIGSADNEEFF. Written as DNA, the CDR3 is TGTGCCAGCAGCATTGGTAGTGCCGACAATGAGGAGTTCTTC.

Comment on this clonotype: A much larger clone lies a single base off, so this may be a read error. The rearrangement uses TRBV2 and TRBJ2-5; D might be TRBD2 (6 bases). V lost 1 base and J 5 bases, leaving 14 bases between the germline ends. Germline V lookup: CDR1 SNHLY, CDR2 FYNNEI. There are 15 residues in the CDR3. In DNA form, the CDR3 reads TGTGCCAGCAGTGAAGGGATAGCGGTACATGAGACCCAGTACTTC. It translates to CASSEGIAVHETQYF. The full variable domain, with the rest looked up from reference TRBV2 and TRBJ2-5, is EPEVTQTPSHQVTQMGQEVILRCVPISNHLYFYWYRQILGQKVEFLVSFYNNEISEKSEIFDDQFSVERPDGSNFTLKIRSTKLEDSAMYFCASSEGIAVHETQYFGPGTRLLVL.

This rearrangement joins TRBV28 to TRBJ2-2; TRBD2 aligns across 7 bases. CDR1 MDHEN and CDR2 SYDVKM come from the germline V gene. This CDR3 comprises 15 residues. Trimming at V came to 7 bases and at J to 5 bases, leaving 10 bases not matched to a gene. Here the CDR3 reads CASNWGRGDTGELFF. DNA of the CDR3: TGTGCCAGCAATTGGGGACGGGGGGATACCGGGGAGCTGTTTTTT.

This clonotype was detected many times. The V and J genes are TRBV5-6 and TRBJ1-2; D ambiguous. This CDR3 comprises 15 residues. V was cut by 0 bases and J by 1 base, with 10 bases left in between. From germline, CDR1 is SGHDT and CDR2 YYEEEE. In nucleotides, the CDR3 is TGTGCCAGCAGCTTGGCTCTCGCCATTAACTATGGCTACACCTTC. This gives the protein CASSLALAINYGYTF. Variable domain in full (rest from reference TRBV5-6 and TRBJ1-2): DAGVTQSPTHLIKTRGQQVTLRCSPKSGHDTVSWYQQALGQGPQFIFQYYEEEERQRGNFPDRFSGHQFPNYSSELNVNALLLGDSALYLCASSLALAINYGYTFGSGTRLTVV.

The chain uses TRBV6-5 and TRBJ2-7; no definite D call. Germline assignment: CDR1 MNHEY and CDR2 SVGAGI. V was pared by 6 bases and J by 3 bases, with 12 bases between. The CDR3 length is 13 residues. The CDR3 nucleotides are TGTGCCAGCAGCCAACTGAATTTCTACGAGCAGTACTTC. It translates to CASSQLNFYEQYF.